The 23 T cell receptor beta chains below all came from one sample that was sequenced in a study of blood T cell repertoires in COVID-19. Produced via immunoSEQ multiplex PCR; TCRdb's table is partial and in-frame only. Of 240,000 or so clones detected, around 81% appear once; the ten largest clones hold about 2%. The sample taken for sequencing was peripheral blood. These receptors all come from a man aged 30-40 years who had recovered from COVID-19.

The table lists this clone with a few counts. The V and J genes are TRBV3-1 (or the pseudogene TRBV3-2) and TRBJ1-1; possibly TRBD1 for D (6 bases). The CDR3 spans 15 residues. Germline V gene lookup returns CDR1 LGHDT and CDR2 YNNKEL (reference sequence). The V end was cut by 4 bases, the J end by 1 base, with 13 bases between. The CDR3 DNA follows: TGTGCCAGCAGCCTACAAGGGGGAAAGAACACTGAAGCTTTCTTT. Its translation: CASSLQGGKNTEAFF.

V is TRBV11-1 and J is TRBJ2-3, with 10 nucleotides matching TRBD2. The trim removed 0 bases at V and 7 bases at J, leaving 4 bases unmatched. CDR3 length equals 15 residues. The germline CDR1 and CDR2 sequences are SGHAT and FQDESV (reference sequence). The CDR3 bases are TGTGCCAGCAGCTTAGCCGAGCGGGGGGGCTATACGCAGTATTTT. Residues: CASSLAERGGYTQYF.

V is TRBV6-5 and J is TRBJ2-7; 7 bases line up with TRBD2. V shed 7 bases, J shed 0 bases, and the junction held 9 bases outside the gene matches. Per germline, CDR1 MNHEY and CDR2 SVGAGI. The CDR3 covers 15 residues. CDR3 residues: CASTLEGGISYEQYF. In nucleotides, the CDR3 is TGTGCCAGCACCCTGGAGGGAGGGATCTCCTACGAGCAGTACTTC.

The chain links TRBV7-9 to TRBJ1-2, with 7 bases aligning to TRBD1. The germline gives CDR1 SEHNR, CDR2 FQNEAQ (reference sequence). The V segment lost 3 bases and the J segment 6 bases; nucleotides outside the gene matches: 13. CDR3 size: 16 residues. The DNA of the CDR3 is TGTGCCAGCAGCTTTAACCCGTCGACAGGGAGAGATGGCTACACCTTC. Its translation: CASSFNPSTGRDGYTF.

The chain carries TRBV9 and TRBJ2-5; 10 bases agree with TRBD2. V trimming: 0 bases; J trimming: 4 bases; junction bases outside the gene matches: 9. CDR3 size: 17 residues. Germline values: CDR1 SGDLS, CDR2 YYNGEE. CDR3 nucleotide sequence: TGTGCCAGCAGCGTAGGAGGTAGCGGGGGGCGAGGAGAGACCCAGTACTTC. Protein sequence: CASSVGGSGGRGETQYF. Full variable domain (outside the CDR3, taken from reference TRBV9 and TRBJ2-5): DSGVTQTPKHLITATGQRVTLRCSPRSGDLSVYWYQQSLDQGLQFLIQYYNGEERAKGNILERFSAQQFPDLHSELNLSSLELGDSALYFCASSVGGSGGRGETQYFGPGTRLLVL.

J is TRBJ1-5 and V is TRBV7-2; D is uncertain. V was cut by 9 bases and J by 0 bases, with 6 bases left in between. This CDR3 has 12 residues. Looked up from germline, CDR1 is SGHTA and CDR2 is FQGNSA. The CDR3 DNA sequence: TGTGCCAGTAGCCATAGCAATCAGCCCCAGCATTTT. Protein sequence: CASSHSNQPQHF.

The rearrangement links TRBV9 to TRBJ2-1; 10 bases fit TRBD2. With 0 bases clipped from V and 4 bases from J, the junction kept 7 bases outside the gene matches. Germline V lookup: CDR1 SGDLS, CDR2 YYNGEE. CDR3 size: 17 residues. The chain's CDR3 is CASSVEASGGVYNEQFF. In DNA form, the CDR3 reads TGTGCCAGCAGCGTAGAGGCTAGCGGGGGCGTTTACAATGAGCAGTTCTTC.

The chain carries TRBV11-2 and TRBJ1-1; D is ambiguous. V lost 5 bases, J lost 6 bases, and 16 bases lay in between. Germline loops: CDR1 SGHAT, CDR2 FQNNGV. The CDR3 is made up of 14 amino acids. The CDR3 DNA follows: TGTGCCAGCAGCCTGGGCGCCCTTAGGTCTGAAGCTTTCTTT. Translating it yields CASSLGALRSEAFF.

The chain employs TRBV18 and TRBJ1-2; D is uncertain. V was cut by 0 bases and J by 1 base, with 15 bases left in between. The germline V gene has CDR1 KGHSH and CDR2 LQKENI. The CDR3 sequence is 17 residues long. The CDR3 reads CASSPPGSLQNNYGYTF. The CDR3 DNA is TGTGCCAGCTCACCACCCGGGTCTCTTCAGAATAACTATGGCTACACCTTC.

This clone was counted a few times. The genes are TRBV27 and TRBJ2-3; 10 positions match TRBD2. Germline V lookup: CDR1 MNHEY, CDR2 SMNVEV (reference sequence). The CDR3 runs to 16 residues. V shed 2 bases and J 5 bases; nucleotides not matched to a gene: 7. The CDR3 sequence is CASSLASGGTKDTQYF. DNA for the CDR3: TGTGCCAGCAGTTTAGCTAGCGGGGGTACGAAAGATACGCAGTATTTT.

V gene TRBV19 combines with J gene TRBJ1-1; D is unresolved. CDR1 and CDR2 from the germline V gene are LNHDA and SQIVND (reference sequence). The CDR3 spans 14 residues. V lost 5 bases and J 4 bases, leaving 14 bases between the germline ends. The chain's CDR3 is CASSPRGPGTEAFF. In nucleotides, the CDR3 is TGTGCCAGTAGTCCCCGCGGGCCCGGCACTGAAGCTTTCTTT.

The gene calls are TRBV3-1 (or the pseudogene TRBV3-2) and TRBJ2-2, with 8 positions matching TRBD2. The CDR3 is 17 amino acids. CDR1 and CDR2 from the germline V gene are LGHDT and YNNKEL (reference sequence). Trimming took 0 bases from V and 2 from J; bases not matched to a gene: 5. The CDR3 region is CASSQDVAGGNTGELFF. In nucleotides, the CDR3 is TGTGCCAGCAGCCAAGATGTGGCGGGGGGAAACACCGGGGAGCTGTTTTTT.

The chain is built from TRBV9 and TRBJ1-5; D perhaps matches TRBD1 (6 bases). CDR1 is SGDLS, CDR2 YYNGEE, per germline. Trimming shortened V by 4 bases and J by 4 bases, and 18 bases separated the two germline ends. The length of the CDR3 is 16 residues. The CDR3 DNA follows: TGTGCCAGCAGCCCTAGGGGGGGAGGGGAGAATCAGCCCCAGCATTTT. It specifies CASSPRGGGENQPQHF.

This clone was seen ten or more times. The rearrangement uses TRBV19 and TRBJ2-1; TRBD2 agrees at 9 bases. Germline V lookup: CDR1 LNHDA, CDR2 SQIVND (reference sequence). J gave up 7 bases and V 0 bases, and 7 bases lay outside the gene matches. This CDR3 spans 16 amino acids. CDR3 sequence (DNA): TGTGCCAGTAGTATAGATGGCGGGGGGGCCTTAAATGAGCAGTTCTTC. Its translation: CASSIDGGGALNEQFF.

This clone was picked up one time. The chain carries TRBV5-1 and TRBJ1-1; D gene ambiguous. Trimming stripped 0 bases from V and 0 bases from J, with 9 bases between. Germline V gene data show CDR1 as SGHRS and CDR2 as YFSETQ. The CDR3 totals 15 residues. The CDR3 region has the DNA TGCGCCAGCAGCTTGGCCTCGGGGTTGAACACTGAAGCTTTCTTT. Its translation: CASSLASGLNTEAFF.

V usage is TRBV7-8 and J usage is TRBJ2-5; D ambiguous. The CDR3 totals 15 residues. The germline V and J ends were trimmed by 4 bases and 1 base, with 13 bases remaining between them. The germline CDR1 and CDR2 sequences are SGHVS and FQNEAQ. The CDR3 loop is CASSSLSPGQETQYF. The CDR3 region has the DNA TGTGCCAGCAGCTCCCTCTCTCCGGGCCAAGAGACCCAGTACTTC.

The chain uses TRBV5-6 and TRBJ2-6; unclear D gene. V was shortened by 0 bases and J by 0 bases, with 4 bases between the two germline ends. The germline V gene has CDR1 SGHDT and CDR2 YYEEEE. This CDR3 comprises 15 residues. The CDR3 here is CASSLVNSGANVLTF. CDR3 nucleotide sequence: TGTGCCAGCAGCTTGGTAAACTCTGGGGCCAACGTCCTGACTTTC.

CDR3 nucleotide sequence: TGCGCCAGCAGTAGTAAGCCGAACACTGAAGCTTTCTTT. Translating it yields CASSSKPNTEAFF. The chain has TRBV5-1 and TRBJ1-1; D remains unclear. The CDR3 consists of 13 residues. Germline CDR1 reads SGHRS; CDR2 reads YFSETQ. V lost 5 bases to trimming and J lost 1 base, with 9 bases between them.

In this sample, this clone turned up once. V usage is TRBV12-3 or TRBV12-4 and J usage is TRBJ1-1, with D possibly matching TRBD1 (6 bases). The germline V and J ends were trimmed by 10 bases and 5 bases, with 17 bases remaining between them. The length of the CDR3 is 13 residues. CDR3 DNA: TGTGCCACCCAGGGGCTGAGGGGAACTGAAGCTTTCTTT. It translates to CATQGLRGTEAFF.

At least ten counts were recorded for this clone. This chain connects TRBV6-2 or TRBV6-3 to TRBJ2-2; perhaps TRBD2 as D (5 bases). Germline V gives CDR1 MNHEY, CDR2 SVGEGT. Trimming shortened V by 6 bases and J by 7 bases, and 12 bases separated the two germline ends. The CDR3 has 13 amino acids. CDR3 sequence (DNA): TGTGCCAGCAGCCCCCGGGATCACGGGGAGCTGTTTTTT. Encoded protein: CASSPRDHGELFF.

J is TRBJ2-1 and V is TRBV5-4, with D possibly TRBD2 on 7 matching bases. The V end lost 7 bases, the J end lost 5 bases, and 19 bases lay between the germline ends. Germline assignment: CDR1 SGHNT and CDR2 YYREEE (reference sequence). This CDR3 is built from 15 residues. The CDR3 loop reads CASGDWGGPDNEQFF. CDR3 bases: TGTGCCAGCGGAGATTGGGGGGGGCCCGACAATGAGCAGTTCTTC.

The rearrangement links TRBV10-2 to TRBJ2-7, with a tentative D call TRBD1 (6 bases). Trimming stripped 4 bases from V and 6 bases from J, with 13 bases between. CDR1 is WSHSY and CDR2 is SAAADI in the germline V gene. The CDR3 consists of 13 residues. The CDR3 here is CASSGPTGSEQYF. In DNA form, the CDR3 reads TGCGCCAGCAGTGGACCGACAGGAAGCGAGCAGTACTTC.

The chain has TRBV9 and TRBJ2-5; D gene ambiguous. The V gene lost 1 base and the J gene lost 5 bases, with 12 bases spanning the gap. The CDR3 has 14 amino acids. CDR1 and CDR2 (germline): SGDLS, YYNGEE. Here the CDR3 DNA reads TGTGCCAGCAGCGTAACTGCGTTTCGGGAGACCCAGTACTTC. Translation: CASSVTAFRETQYF.